The clone carrying this T cell receptor beta chain has just a few counts. Its target is not known. This sample was included in a study of T cell responses to AZD1222 COVID-19 vaccine. On the study more broadly: Combined were second doses at about 4 or about 12 weeks.

Overall study results and limits: Increased Spike-specific TCR breadth and depth were observed after two AZD1222 doses. Only a handful of AZD1222 recipients were seropositive at baseline. Donor demographics were predominantly white British with a female majority; clonal diversity may be underestimated.

Clones were read by immunoSEQ multiplex PCR, and TCRdb kept only the in-frame ones, dropping some. The table lists 90,000 to 140,000 clones, about 81% of them singletons, with approximately 5% in the top ten. Per germline, CDR1 LGHNA and CDR2 YSLEER. V was shortened by 1 base and J by 8 bases, with 12 bases between the two germline ends. There are 15 residues in the CDR3. This specimen was peripheral blood, taken on day 0 of AZD1222 vaccination. The rearrangement joins TRBV4-3 to TRBJ2-6; D remains unclear. The receptor's source is an adult in good health. The CDR3 sequence is CASSQVAARPNVLTF. DNA for the CDR3: TGCGCCAGCAGCCAAGTAGCAGCAAGGCCCAACGTCCTGACTTTC.